A selection of T cell receptor beta chains follows, all from one sample in a study of T cell repertoires in cytomegalovirus infection. Antigens for these TCRs are unknown. Each CDR3 protein is one row after TCRdb ran MiXCR on the reads. The top ten clones hold about 39% of a sample with hundreds of thousands of distinct CDR3 sequences, about 44% of them seen once. The material was cultured PBMCs, obtained from culture after CMV antigen stimulation. These receptor sequences come from a human donor in good health (CMV status not recorded). Some clones in this sample may be carry-over from other donors' samples. Both conserved end residues are trimmed from each CDR3. Size is stated for part of the rows, as once, few or many counts, or as a class when the clone is expanded.

V,J,size,CDR3
TRBV6-2/TRBV6-3,TRBJ1-5,.,ASSSRRARTENQPQH
TRBV12-3/TRBV12-4,TRBJ2-1,few,ASSLLRNEQF
TRBV19,TRBJ1-2,.,ASSLLRGYGYT
TRBV7-7,TRBJ2-1,few,ASSPGTGRDEQF
TRBV7-2,TRBJ2-1,few,ASSDPKRSYNEQF
TRBV7-2,TRBJ2-2,few,ASSFQLRGSAGELF
TRBV7-2,TRBJ2-1,.,ASSSGLAGPIIQF
TRBV12-3/TRBV12-4,TRBJ2-3,few,ASSPRGGGHTDTQY
TRBV7-6,TRBJ2-7,.,ASSPQRLSYEQY
TRBV9,TRBJ1-6,.,ASSRQPLESPLH
TRBV7-2,TRBJ1-2,many,ASSQMLANYGYT
TRBV5-3,TRBJ2-3,.,ASSLDRVRDTQY
TRBV7-2,TRBJ2-1,.,ASSLLAAVYNEQF
TRBV20-1,TRBJ2-3,.,SPAGGTDTQY
TRBV6-6,TRBJ2-7,.,ASSYGQASSYEQY
TRBV19,TRBJ1-2,few,ASTYQGHYGYT
TRBV19,TRBJ2-3,.,ASSFVPATDTQY
TRBV12-3/TRBV12-4,TRBJ1-1,few,ASSFREGRAF
TRBV25-1,TRBJ1-2,.,ASSGPRQGMTYGYT
TRBV7-8,TRBJ1-1,few,ASTQVNTEAF
TRBV6-5,TRBJ2-2,few,ASSYLSRGRIGTGELF
TRBV6-6,TRBJ2-2,.,ASTGPTSGRGELF
TRBV7-9,TRBJ2-1,.,ASSNIPGRAGDNEQF
TRBV7-2,TRBJ2-7,.,ASSWYQGYEQY
TRBV19,TRBJ1-5,few,ASSPSEGSHSNQPQH
TRBV20-1,TRBJ2-3,.,SARTEYTQY
TRBV13,TRBJ2-2,.,ASSIQGWAGELF
TRBV5-4,TRBJ1-2,.,ASSLGPPQGAYGYT
TRBV5-1,TRBJ2-2,.,ASSDGLAGAGELF
TRBV7-2,TRBJ2-7,many,ASSLEGWGTSSYEQY
TRBV30,TRBJ1-6,.,AVQVTYNSPLH
TRBV7-2,TRBJ2-3,few,ASRPRGGGGGGTDTQY